This is a list of T cell receptor beta chains from one sample in a study of T cell changes during pregnancy in multiple sclerosis. Data came from immunoSEQ multiplex PCR; TCRdb stores just in-frame clones and leaves some out. The sample lists almost 20,000 clones, less than 90% occurring once. This specimen was CD8+ T cells from peripheral blood mononuclear cells, taken after pregnancy. Every receptor here comes from a female donor in good health, enrolled as a control in a pregnancy study. Both conserved end residues are part of each CDR3. A D gene is named only where the DNA matches it firmly. Expanded clones get a size class; other rows say once, few or many, or leave the size out.

CDR3nt: TGTGCCAGCAGCTCTGGACAGAACACCGGGGAGCTGTTTTTT
CDR3aa: CASSSGQNTGELFF
v_gene: TRBV11-2
j_gene: TRBJ2-2
abundance: NA
d_gene: NA

CDR3nt: TGTGCCAGCAGCTTAGGGGGCTCAGGGCAACTTGCAACTAATGAAAAACTGTTTTTT
CDR3aa: CASSLGGSGQLATNEKLFF
v_gene: TRBV13
j_gene: TRBJ1-4
abundance: NA
d_gene: NA

CDR3nt: TGTGCCAGCAACCCGACAGGGGGCAGAGGTGGCTACACCTTC
CDR3aa: CASNPTGGRGGYTF
v_gene: TRBV9
j_gene: TRBJ1-2
abundance: NA
d_gene: TRBD1

CDR3nt: TGTGCCAGCAGCTGGACAGGGAATGAGCAGTTCTTC
CDR3aa: CASSWTGNEQFF
v_gene: TRBV11-2
j_gene: TRBJ2-1
abundance: NA
d_gene: TRBD1

CDR3nt: TGTGCCAGCAGCTTAGCTCGTGGGGGCGGCAATGAGCAGTTCTTC
CDR3aa: CASSLARGGGNEQFF
v_gene: TRBV11-2
j_gene: TRBJ2-1
abundance: NA
d_gene: NA

CDR3nt: TGTGCCAGCAGTTACGCTAGCGGGAATGATGAGCAGTTCTTC
CDR3aa: CASSYASGNDEQFF
v_gene: TRBV6-5
j_gene: TRBJ2-1
abundance: NA
d_gene: TRBD2

CDR3nt: TGTGCCAGCAGTTTGGGGGGGAGCACTGAAGCTTTCTTT
CDR3aa: CASSLGGSTEAFF
v_gene: TRBV27
j_gene: TRBJ1-1
abundance: NA
d_gene: NA

CDR3nt: TGTGCCAGCAGTTATAAGCGCTGGATAGGGAACACTGAAGCTTTCTTT
CDR3aa: CASSYKRWIGNTEAFF
v_gene: TRBV6-5
j_gene: TRBJ1-1
abundance: NA
d_gene: NA

CDR3nt: TGTGCCAGCAGTGCGGTGGGAGTTTACGAGCAGTACTTC
CDR3aa: CASSAVGVYEQYF
v_gene: TRBV2
j_gene: TRBJ2-7
abundance: NA
d_gene: NA

CDR3nt: TGTGCCAGCAGCAGAGTAGCGGGGACAGTGAAGACCCAGTACTTC
CDR3aa: CASSRVAGTVKTQYF
v_gene: TRBV11-3
j_gene: TRBJ2-5
abundance: NA
d_gene: NA

CDR3nt: TGTGCCAGTATCGACAGGGTTGGCACTGAAGCTTTCTTT
CDR3aa: CASIDRVGTEAFF
v_gene: TRBV19
j_gene: TRBJ1-1
abundance: NA
d_gene: TRBD1

CDR3nt: TGTGCCAGCAGTGAAAGGAGCTACGGGACTTCCTACGAGCAGTACTTC
CDR3aa: CASSERSYGTSYEQYF
v_gene: TRBV2
j_gene: TRBJ2-7
abundance: once
d_gene: NA

CDR3nt: TGTGCCAGCTCACCCTACCAAGAGACCCAGTACTTC
CDR3aa: CASSPYQETQYF
v_gene: TRBV18
j_gene: TRBJ2-5
abundance: few
d_gene: NA

CDR3nt: TGTGCCAGCAGCGTAGGGGGGGGAGGTGGAGAGACCCAGTACTTC
CDR3aa: CASSVGGGGGETQYF
v_gene: TRBV9
j_gene: TRBJ2-5
abundance: NA
d_gene: TRBD2

CDR3nt: TGTGCCAGCAGTGATACAACAGGAAGCACAGATACGCAGTATTTT
CDR3aa: CASSDTTGSTDTQYF
v_gene: TRBV6-4
j_gene: TRBJ2-3
abundance: few
d_gene: NA

CDR3nt: TGTGCCAGTAGTATCATTATACAGGGGGACACTGAAGCTTTCTTT
CDR3aa: CASSIIIQGDTEAFF
v_gene: TRBV19
j_gene: TRBJ1-1
abundance: NA
d_gene: TRBD1

CDR3nt: TGTGCCAGCAGCTCCGGGACTACCAGCACAGATACGCAGTATTTT
CDR3aa: CASSSGTTSTDTQYF
v_gene: TRBV27
j_gene: TRBJ2-3
abundance: NA
d_gene: TRBD2

CDR3nt: TGTGCCAGCAGACCCCGTGGGGGGAGCTCCTACGAGCAGTACTTC
CDR3aa: CASRPRGGSSYEQYF
v_gene: TRBV6-5
j_gene: TRBJ2-7
abundance: NA
d_gene: NA

CDR3nt: TGTGCCAGCAGCCCTATACCTCGACAGGGGGATGCTGAAGCTTTCTTT
CDR3aa: CASSPIPRQGDAEAFF
v_gene: TRBV5-4
j_gene: TRBJ1-1
abundance: NA
d_gene: TRBD1

CDR3nt: TGCAGCGTTTCTATAACGTCGAACACCGGGGAGCTGTTTTTT
CDR3aa: CSVSITSNTGELFF
v_gene: TRBV29-1
j_gene: TRBJ2-2
abundance: NA
d_gene: NA

CDR3nt: TGTGCCAGTAGTTATGGTTACGGAGGCGCAGATACGCAGTATTTT
CDR3aa: CASSYGYGGADTQYF
v_gene: TRBV19
j_gene: TRBJ2-3
abundance: NA
d_gene: NA

CDR3nt: TGTGCCAGCAGTGCCGGGACAGGGGACTTCTATGGCTACACCTTC
CDR3aa: CASSAGTGDFYGYTF
v_gene: TRBV6-1
j_gene: TRBJ1-2
abundance: once
d_gene: TRBD1